Following are 4 T cell receptor beta chains from one sample sequenced in a study of graft-versus-host responses after intestinal transplantation. Produced via immunoSEQ multiplex PCR; TCRdb's table is partial and in-frame only. The sample records about 85,000 clones, 80% to 85% being singletons. The antigens these receptors bind are not known. Sequenced material: unstimulated CD4+ T cells sorted from spleen or lymph node cells, taken before intestinal transplant. The receptors were gathered from a human donor who received an intestinal transplant.

The chain links TRBV5-1 to TRBJ2-6; a weak D match, TRBD1 (5 bases). The CDR3 is 15 amino acids. From germline, CDR1 is SGHRS and CDR2 YFSETQ. Trimming cost V 2 bases and J 0 bases, with 6 bases left between them. CDR3 protein: CASSLQVSGANVLTF. CDR3 in DNA: TGCGCCAGCAGCTTACAGGTCTCTGGGGCCAACGTCCTGACTTTC.

This clone was recorded only once. The chain links TRBV7-3 to TRBJ2-2; D uncertain. The V gene lost 2 bases and the J gene lost 0 bases, with 7 bases spanning the gap. The germline gives CDR1 SGHTA, CDR2 FQGTGA. CDR3 size: 15 residues. CDR3 DNA: TGTGCCAGCAGCTTAGCGGTGGCGAACACCGGGGAGCTGTTTTTT. Residues: CASSLAVANTGELFF.

The chain couples TRBV6-1 to TRBJ2-2, with a possible D match to TRBD2 (5 bases). The germline gives CDR1 MNHNS, CDR2 SASEGT. CDR3 length equals 14 residues. Trimming left V 4 bases short and J 6 bases short, with 12 bases between. The CDR3, as DNA: TGTGCCAGCAGTGCCCGGACTGCCTCCGGGGAGCTGTTTTTT. Protein product: CASSARTASGELFF.

Here the CDR3 DNA reads TGCGCCAGCAGCCGACGGACAGCGGGGAATTCACCCCTCCACTTT. It codes for CASSRRTAGNSPLHF. The chain uses TRBV4-1 and TRBJ1-6; TRBD1 is a possible D gene (6 bases). The CDR3 is 15 residues long. V lost 4 bases to trimming and J lost 7 bases, with 14 bases between them. Looked up from germline, CDR1 is MGHRA and CDR2 is YSYEKL.